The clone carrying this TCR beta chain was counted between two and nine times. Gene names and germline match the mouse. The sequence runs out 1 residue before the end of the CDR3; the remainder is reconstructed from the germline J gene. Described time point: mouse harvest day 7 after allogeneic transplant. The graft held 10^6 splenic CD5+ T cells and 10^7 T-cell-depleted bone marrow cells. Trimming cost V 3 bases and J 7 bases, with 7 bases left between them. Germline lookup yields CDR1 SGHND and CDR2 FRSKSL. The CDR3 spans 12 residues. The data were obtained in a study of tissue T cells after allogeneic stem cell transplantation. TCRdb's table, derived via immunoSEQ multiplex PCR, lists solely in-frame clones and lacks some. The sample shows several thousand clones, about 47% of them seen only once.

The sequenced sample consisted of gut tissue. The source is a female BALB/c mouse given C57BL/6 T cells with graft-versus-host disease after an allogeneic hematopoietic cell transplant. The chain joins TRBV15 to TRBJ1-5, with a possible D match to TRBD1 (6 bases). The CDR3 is CASSFQGQAPLF. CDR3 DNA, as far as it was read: TGTGCCAGCAGTTTCCAGGGGCAGGCTCCGCTT. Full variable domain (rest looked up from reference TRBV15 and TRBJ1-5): DAGVTQTPRHEVAEKGQTIILKCEPVSGHNDLFWYRQTKIQGLELLSYFRSKSLMEDGGAFKDRFKAEMLNSSFSTLKIQPTEPKDSAVYLCASSFQGQAPLFGEGTRLSVL.